This T cell receptor (beta chain) appears in the sequencing data of a study of human T cells and chemical hapten exposure. In the study overall: Skin on the upper inner arm, about 2 cm by about 2 cm in size, was sensitized with 2% DPC.

For the library, individual cDNA molecules each received unique molecular identifiers. Authors' analysis steps: Individual samples carried between about 23,224 and 690,600 TCRs, with more than 95,000 as the median. From the RACE reads, TCRdb called clonotypes with MiXCR, one entry per CDR3 protein. The V and J calls reflect TCRdb's pipeline rather than the authors' work. The sample includes about 99,000 distinct CDR3 sequences, around 11% of them seen just once. Specified time point: patch test 1, 2 weeks after DPC sensitization. The treatment denotes: therapeutic diphenylcyclopropenone sensitization with weekly scalp DPC. Deletions cut 6 bases from V and 8 bases from J, with 13 bases between. Germline loops: CDR1 MDHEN, CDR2 SYDVKM. The CDR3 has 12 amino acids.

This sample comprised whole blood, obtained in connection with sensitization to the hapten diphenylcyclopropenone (DPC). The chain recombines TRBV28 with TRBJ1-2; D is unresolved. This clonotype originated in a woman in her thirties or forties with alopecia areata. Some clones in this sample may be carry-over from other donors' samples. The CDR3 is CASSPGGRGYTF. The CDR3 nucleotides are TGTGCCAGCAGCCCCGGAGGGAGAGGCTACACCTTC.